Listed below are T cell receptor beta chains from one sample, sequenced in a study of a mutant IDH1 vaccine in newly diagnosed glioma. Their cognate antigens are unknown. Profiling relied on immunoSEQ multiplex PCR, and the TCRdb table lists in-frame clones only, not all of them. This sample has tens of thousands of clones, with roughly three quarters found just once. The material sequenced was PBMCs, taken from a glioma patient whose treatment included an IDH1 peptide vaccine. Source of these receptors: a woman aged 40 to 50 with glioma. Each CDR3 is given with its conserved first and last residue. The D gene is left open where the match is weak. Size is omitted from some rows. Given values are once, few, many or a class for expanded clones.

d_call | clone_size | j_call | v_call | cdr3_nt | cdr3_aa
- | - | TRBJ1-1 | TRBV20-1 | TGCAGTGCTCAGCTAGCCGACGAAGCTTTCTTT | CSAQLADEAFF
- | - | TRBJ2-5 | TRBV9 | TGTGCCAGCAGCGTAGACGGGCTAGCCAGTAAGCCCCAGTACTTC | CASSVDGLASKPQYF
TRBD1 | - | TRBJ1-4 | TRBV11-2 | TGTGCCAGCAGCCCCCGACAGGGCGAAAAACTGTTTTTT | CASSPRQGEKLFF
- | - | TRBJ1-1 | TRBV27 | TGTGCCAGCAGTTTACGAGGGTTTGATGAAGCTTTCTTT | CASSLRGFDEAFF
- | once | TRBJ2-7 | TRBV6-1 | TGTGCCAGCAGTGACGGGGATGCCTACGAGCAGTACTTC | CASSDGDAYEQYF
- | - | TRBJ2-1 | TRBV29-1 | TGCAGCGTTGAAGAGGGGTATAGCGGCCTTAATGAGCAGTTCTTC | CSVEEGYSGLNEQFF
- | - | TRBJ1-5 | TRBV6-5 | TGTGCCAGCAGAATTGGGGGATTAGGCAATCAGCCCCAGCATTTT | CASRIGGLGNQPQHF
- | - | TRBJ2-7 | TRBV9 | TGTGCCAGCAGCGCTGGGGGGGCGAACTCCTACGAGCAGTACTTC | CASSAGGANSYEQYF
- | - | TRBJ1-2 | TRBV6-1 | TGTGCCAGCAGTGCGGGCTATGGCTACACCTTC | CASSAGYGYTF
- | - | TRBJ2-7 | TRBV5-1 | TGCGCCAGCAGCGGAGTCTGGGGGCCCTACGAGCAGTACTTC | CASSGVWGPYEQYF
- | medium-sized | TRBJ2-7 | TRBV27 | TGTGCCAGCAGTTTATGGCGGACCCGGGAGCAGTACTTC | CASSLWRTREQYF
TRBD1 | - | TRBJ1-6 | TRBV30 | TGTGCCTGGAGCGTCGCGGGACAGGGCGCTGCACCCCTCCACTTT | CAWSVAGQGAAPLHF
- | - | TRBJ1-2 | TRBV6-4 | TGTGCCAGCAGTCCCGGGGAGAGGGGGACGTATGGCTACACCTTC | CASSPGERGTYGYTF
- | - | TRBJ1-4 | TRBV6-5 | TGTGCCAGCAGTTACTCGCAGCGTGGGGGAGAAAAACTGTTTTTT | CASSYSQRGGEKLFF
- | - | TRBJ1-1 | TRBV4-2 | TGTGCCAGCAGCCAATTTTCCACGGACAACACTGAAGCTTTCTTT | CASSQFSTDNTEAFF
TRBD1 | - | TRBJ1-2 | TRBV27 | TGTGCCAGCAGCCGAGACAGGGGAGGAGGCTACACCTTC | CASSRDRGGGYTF
TRBD1 | - | TRBJ2-6 | TRBV4-1 | TGCGCCAGCAGCCAAGGAGGGACAGGCTTCTCTGGGGCCAACGTCCTGACTTTC | CASSQGGTGFSGANVLTF
- | - | TRBJ2-1 | TRBV27 | TGTGCCAGCGAGGGCATGTGGGGTGAGCAGTTCTTC | CASEGMWGEQFF
- | - | TRBJ2-2 | TRBV12-5 | TGTGCTAGTCGGTCTGAAGCGAACACCGGGGAGCTGTTTTTT | CASRSEANTGELFF
TRBD1 | - | TRBJ2-7 | TRBV5-1 | TGCGCCAGCAGCCCGGGGACAGGCCCGAACCACGAGCAGTACTTC | CASSPGTGPNHEQYF
- | few | TRBJ1-5 | TRBV5-8 | TGTGCCAGCAGCCCGGGGCAGAATCAGCCCCAGCATTTT | CASSPGQNQPQHF
- | once | TRBJ1-1 | TRBV18 | TGTGCCAGCTCACGAATACAGGGAAGTACTGAAGCTTTCTTT | CASSRIQGSTEAFF
TRBD1 | few | TRBJ1-5 | TRBV5-6 | TGTGCCAGCAGCTCCGGGACAGGGCCCTATCAGCCCCAGCATTTT | CASSSGTGPYQPQHF
- | once | TRBJ2-7 | TRBV7-6 | TGTGCCAGCAGCTTAGCGCCAGGGTTCTACGAGCAGTACTTC | CASSLAPGFYEQYF
- | few | TRBJ2-7 | TRBV18 | TGTGCCAGCTCGACAGGTATAGAGGCCGAGCAGTACTTC | CASSTGIEAEQYF
- | - | TRBJ1-1 | TRBV19 | TGTGCCAGTAGTATACCGAACACTGAAGCTTTCTTT | CASSIPNTEAFF
- | few | TRBJ1-6 | TRBV7-9 | TGTGCCAGCAGCTTAGGGGGGGGAAGGACCTATAATTCACCCCTCCACTTT | CASSLGGGRTYNSPLHF
- | - | TRBJ2-3 | TRBV5-4 | TGTGCCAGCAGCCCGGGTCCGTCCATTGACGATACGCAGTATTTT | CASSPGPSIDDTQYF
- | - | TRBJ1-2 | TRBV15 | TGTGCCACCAGCGGACTTGGGGAATCAGATGGCTACACCTTC | CATSGLGESDGYTF
- | - | TRBJ2-7 | TRBV6-1 | TGTGCCAGCAGTGACGCCGGACACCTAATTTCAGAGCAGTACTTC | CASSDAGHLISEQYF
- | - | TRBJ1-5 | TRBV4-3 | TGCGCCAGCAGCAAACCGGGACAACCCCAGCATTTT | CASSKPGQPQHF
TRBD2 | - | TRBJ2-5 | TRBV15 | TGTGCCACCAGCACACAGCGGGGGGGCCCGCGGGAGACCCAGTACTTC | CATSTQRGGPRETQYF
- | once | TRBJ1-3 | TRBV19 | TGTGCCAGTAGTACCCAACTGTGGACAGAATCTGGCTCTGGAAACACCATATATTTT | CASSTQLWTESGSGNTIYF
- | - | TRBJ1-3 | TRBV6-1 | TGTGCCAGCAGTGGAGGGGGGTATGGAAACACCATATATTTT | CASSGGGYGNTIYF
- | - | TRBJ1-4 | TRBV19 | TGTGCCAGTAGTACCAGGATTGAAAAACTGTTTTTT | CASSTRIEKLFF
- | - | TRBJ1-5 | TRBV6-1 | TGTGCCAGCAGTGTCGGACGGGACCCTCGGGGAAATCAGCCCCAGCATTTT | CASSVGRDPRGNQPQHF
- | - | TRBJ1-2 | TRBV4-3 | TGCGCCAGCAGCCAAGTAAAAGGGGAGACGGCTAACTATGGCTACACCTTC | CASSQVKGETANYGYTF
- | - | TRBJ2-4 | TRBV9 | TGTGCCAGCAGCTTGATGGGGACAAACGAGGACATTCAGTACTTC | CASSLMGTNEDIQYF
TRBD1 | - | TRBJ2-7 | TRBV18 | TGTGCCAGCTCATGGGACAGCTCCTACGAGCAGTACTTC | CASSWDSSYEQYF
- | - | TRBJ1-6 | TRBV4-3 | TGCGCCAGCAGCCGGAGACAGGCCCATTCACCCCTCCACTTT | CASSRRQAHSPLHF
TRBD1 | - | TRBJ1-2 | TRBV7-9 | TGTGCCAGCAGCTTGCCGGGACAGTTCTATGGCTACACCTTC | CASSLPGQFYGYTF
TRBD1 | - | TRBJ1-2 | TRBV2 | TGTGCCAGCAGTGCCCGGACAGGGGGCTATAGCTATGGCTACACCTTC | CASSARTGGYSYGYTF
TRBD1 | few | TRBJ1-6 | TRBV15 | TGTGCCACCAGTCCGGGACAGGGGAATAATTCACCCCTCCACTTT | CATSPGQGNNSPLHF
- | - | TRBJ2-2 | TRBV5-5 | TGTGCCAGCAGCTCCCAGCCCGGGGCCGGGGAGCTGTTTTTT | CASSSQPGAGELFF